The sequence of this T cell receptor beta chain was determined in a study of T cells in Graves' hyperthyroidism and ophthalmopathy. Study outcomes and limitations: Most expanded thyroid clonotypes above 0.001 recurred in blood.

It was RNA transcripts that yielded the amplified TCR beta CDR3 regions. TCR CDR3 underwent first-round RT-PCR with the HTBI primer set. In TCRdb, the multiplex PCR reads were re-called with MiXCR into one record per CDR3 protein. Of 300,000 to 400,000 distinct CDR3 sequences in the sample, over 15% were seen once. Germline values: CDR1 MDHEN, CDR2 SYDVKM. This CDR3 comprises 14 residues. Comments on this clonotype: Its specificity is not known. At one end the junction does not follow the germline gene, possibly because of a read error.

The sequence was collected from a woman aged 45-60 years with Graves' hyperthyroidism. V gene TRBV28 combines with J gene TRBJ2-2; TRBD1 or TRBD2 may be the D gene (6 bases each). The specimen was blood. CDR3 coding DNA: TGTGCCAACAGTCGGGGGACATACACCGGGGAGCTGTTTTTT. As protein: CANSRGTYTGELFF.